Following are 16 T cell receptor beta chains from one sample sequenced in a study of blood T cell repertoires in COVID-19. The assay was immunoSEQ multiplex PCR, and TCRdb's table has in-frame clones only and misses some. The sample holds some 320,000 clones, just under 90% seen once. Material: peripheral blood. The receptors shown here come from a woman in her 30s with COVID-19, enrolled during active disease.

The V call is TRBV3-1 (or the pseudogene TRBV3-2), the J call TRBJ2-3, with 7 positions matching TRBD2. V was pared by 4 bases and J by 4 bases, with 8 bases of the junction left unmatched. Germline V CDR1 and CDR2: LGHDT, YNNKEL (reference sequence). The CDR3 is made up of 15 amino acids. CDR3 in DNA: TGTGCCAGCAGCCCCCACTTGGGAGGGGCAGATACGCAGTATTTT. Residues: CASSPHLGGADTQYF.

The J gene is TRBJ1-2, the V gene TRBV5-6; possibly TRBD1 for D (6 bases). This CDR3 comprises 13 residues. V was clipped by 1 base and J by 7 bases, with 11 bases between them. CDR1 is SGHDT and CDR2 is YYEEEE in the germline V gene. CDR3 coding DNA: TGTGCCAGCAGCTTGAACAGGGTCGGTGGCTACACCTTC. Protein product: CASSLNRVGGYTF.

The chain carries TRBV6-6 and TRBJ1-2, with D perhaps matching TRBD1 (5 bases). V was pared by 4 bases and J by 1 base, with 13 bases between. The CDR3 is 15 amino acids. Germline assignment: CDR1 MNHNY and CDR2 SVGAGI (reference sequence). The CDR3 DNA follows: TGTGCCAGCAGTTTCTTGGGACTCAGTAACTATGGCTACACCTTC. Amino acid sequence: CASSFLGLSNYGYTF.

The CDR3 sequence: CASSSRQRSQYF. CDR3 sequence (DNA): TGTGCCAGCAGCTCACGACAGAGGTCCCAGTACTTC. This chain links TRBV7-2 with TRBJ2-5, with a weak D call TRBD1 (5 bases). The CDR3 covers 12 residues. V was trimmed by 4 bases and J by 9 bases, leaving 12 bases between them. Germline V gene sequence: CDR1 SGHTA, CDR2 FQGNSA. The full variable domain, its missing parts supplied by reference TRBV7-2 and TRBJ2-5, is GAGVSQSPSNKVTEKGKDVELRCDPISGHTALYWYRQSLGQGLEFLIYFQGNSAPDKSGLPSDRFSAERTGGSVSTLTIQRTQQEDSAVYLCASSSRQRSQYFGPGTRLLVL.

This chain joins TRBV29-1 and TRBJ1-1, with 7 bases matching TRBD1. CDR1 is SQVTM, CDR2 ANQGSEA, per germline. After removal of 5 bases from V and 6 bases from J, the junction contained 15 bases not matched to a gene. The length of the CDR3 is 15 residues. CDR3 sequence: CSVYPLQGKGPEAFF. The CDR3, as DNA: TGCAGCGTTTACCCCCTACAGGGGAAAGGGCCTGAAGCTTTCTTT.

The genes are TRBV14 and TRBJ2-2; D not certain. The CDR3 sequence is 14 residues long. Germline CDR1 is SGHDN and CDR2 is FVKESK. Deletions cut 1 base from V and 4 bases from J, with 7 bases between. For the CDR3, the DNA is TGTGCCAGCAGCCAAGGGCCGTTCACCGGGGAGCTGTTTTTT. Residues: CASSQGPFTGELFF.

This clone was counted between two and nine times. The chain has TRBV10-1 and TRBJ2-7; D might be TRBD1 (5 bases). The CDR3 covers 14 residues. Germline assignment: CDR1 WNHNN and CDR2 SYGVQD (reference sequence). The V end was cut by 3 bases, the J end by 9 bases, with 18 bases between. The CDR3 bases are TGCGCCAGCAGTGACGGTCGGACACAGTTTTCGCAGTACTTC. Its protein is CASSDGRTQFSQYF.

V and J are TRBV11-3 and TRBJ2-4, with TRBD1 identical over 9 bases. The germline CDR1 and CDR2 sequences are SGHNT and YENEEA. This CDR3 has 14 amino acids. With V trimmed by 1 base and J by 6 bases, 1 base remained unmatched. Here the CDR3 reads CASSLAGQGNIQYF. In nucleotides, the CDR3 is TGTGCCAGCAGCTTAGCGGGACAGGGAAACATTCAGTACTTC.

The chain couples TRBV10-2 to TRBJ1-2, with 9 bases matching TRBD1. V shed 6 bases and J 0 bases; nucleotides not matched to a gene: 5. The CDR3 loop spans 15 amino acids. The V gene's germline CDR1 is WSHSY and CDR2 SAAADI. CDR3 sequence: CASRPQGAPNYGYTF. CDR3 nucleotide sequence: TGCGCCAGCAGGCCACAGGGGGCGCCTAACTATGGCTACACCTTC.

The rearrangement links TRBV27 to TRBJ2-1; D is ambiguous. Deletions cut 0 bases from V and 10 bases from J, with 10 bases between. Germline lookup yields CDR1 MNHEY and CDR2 SMNVEV (reference sequence). The length of the CDR3 is 13 residues. CDR3 protein: CASSLSDINEQFF. The CDR3 DNA sequence: TGTGCCAGCAGTTTATCCGACATAAACGAGCAGTTCTTC.

The V gene is TRBV6-5, the J gene TRBJ1-1, with D possibly TRBD1 on 5 matching bases. Per the germline V gene, CDR1 is MNHEY and CDR2 is SVGAGI. The V end was cut by 6 bases, the J end by 11 bases, with 16 bases between. The CDR3 has 12 residues. The CDR3 spells CASSIVAGLAFF. CDR3 nucleotides: TGTGCCAGCAGCATTGTGGCAGGGCTGGCTTTCTTT.

J is TRBJ1-2 and V is TRBV25-1; 9 bases are a match to TRBD1. Germline CDR1 MGHDK, CDR2 SYGVNS. V shed 7 bases and J 8 bases; nucleotides not matched to a gene: 17. This CDR3 is built from 16 residues. This chain's CDR3 is CASTDRDRVFPTGYTF. The CDR3 nucleotides are TGTGCCAGCACCGACCGGGACAGGGTGTTCCCAACAGGCTACACCTTC.

This clone was found a few times. The rearrangement joins TRBV6-5 to TRBJ1-5; D is ambiguous. Germline assignment: CDR1 MNHEY and CDR2 SVGAGI. Trimming pared 0 bases from V and 0 bases from J, leaving 6 bases between. This CDR3 has 15 residues. For the CDR3, the DNA is TGTGCCAGCAGTTACTCCGGGAATAGCAATCAGCCCCAGCATTTT. This sequence encodes CASSYSGNSNQPQHF.

The rearrangement joins TRBV7-2 to TRBJ2-2; a possible D gene is TRBD2 (5 bases). CDR3 length: 16 amino acids. V gave up 5 bases and J gave up 4 bases, with 17 bases separating them. Germline assignment: CDR1 SGHTA and CDR2 FQGNSA. CDR3 nucleotides: TGTGCCAGCAGCCCTCGACCGAGGAGGATCACCGGGGAGCTGTTTTTT. Translation gives CASSPRPRRITGELFF.

The V gene is TRBV7-9, the J gene TRBJ1-5; 10 bases fit TRBD1. Germline CDR1 is SEHNR and CDR2 is FQNEAQ (reference sequence). Trimming took 4 bases from V and 7 from J; bases not matched to a gene: 16. The CDR3 spans 18 residues. CDR3 sequence (DNA): TGTGCCAGCAGCTCGTCTGGGACAGGGGACGCGGAGGGACAGCCCCAGCATTTT. Translated: CASSSSGTGDAEGQPQHF.

The chain uses TRBV18 and TRBJ1-1; D is ambiguous. Per germline, CDR1 KGHSH and CDR2 LQKENI. The CDR3 loop spans 16 amino acids. Deletions cut 2 bases from V and 0 bases from J, with 13 bases between. CDR3: CASSPRTTEVNTEAFF. DNA for the CDR3: TGTGCCAGCTCACCAAGAACCACGGAGGTGAACACTGAAGCTTTCTTT.